This T cell receptor (beta chain) stems from a study of shared clonotypes between healthy human individuals. Notes on this clone: Within the sample, other DNA sequences also encode this same CDR3.

V lost 0 bases and J 1 base, leaving 11 bases between the germline ends. The CDR3 spans 15 residues. Germline values: CDR1 SGDLS, CDR2 YYNGEE. The assay was immunoSEQ multiplex PCR, and TCRdb's table has in-frame clones only and misses some. The table lists 1.5 million to 1.9 million clones, 95% to 99% of them singletons, with roughly 0.45% in the top ten. This receptor was taken from a young man in good health. The chain joins TRBV9 to TRBJ2-7, with a possible D match to TRBD2 (5 bases). Material: naive CD4+ T cells sorted from blood. The subset: CD45RA+ positively selected. Here the CDR3 reads CASSVAGSGSYEQYF. CDR3 coding DNA: TGTGCCAGCAGCGTAGCGGGGAGTGGGTCCTACGAGCAGTACTTC.